The 10 T cell receptor beta chains reported below all come from one sample, sequenced in a study of blood T cell repertoires in COVID-19. Clones were sequenced by immunoSEQ multiplex PCR, and TCRdb holds only the in-frame ones, with some missing. Seen here are about 220,000 clones, less than 85% observed once, and the top ten hold over 7%. The sample comprised peripheral blood. The origin of the receptors is a woman aged 70-85 years with acute or convalescent COVID-19.

V usage is TRBV18 and J usage is TRBJ2-7; 7 bases line up with TRBD1. Per germline, CDR1 KGHSH and CDR2 LQKENI. Trimming at V came to 6 bases and at J to 7 bases, leaving 15 bases not matched to a gene. The CDR3 runs to 15 residues. CDR3 region: CASSLGPTTGREQYF. The CDR3 DNA reads TGTGCCAGCTCGCTTGGGCCAACGACAGGGCGAGAGCAGTACTTC. Full variable domain (remainder filled in from reference TRBV18 and TRBJ2-7): NAGVMQNPRHLVRRRGQEARLRCSPMKGHSHVYWYRQLPEEGLKFMVYLQKENIIDESGMPKERFSAEFPKEGPSILRIQQVVRGDSAAYFCASSLGPTTGREQYFGPGTRLTVT.

The chain carries TRBV12-3 or TRBV12-4 and TRBJ1-3; D may be TRBD1 (5 bases). V lost 7 bases to trimming and J lost 7 bases, with 14 bases between them. The CDR3 runs 13 residues. CDR3 region: CASNSWGSNTIYF. The CDR3 coding sequence is TGTGCCAGCAACTCGTGGGGCAGTAACACCATATATTTT.

This clone was seen only a few times. Here the CDR3 DNA reads TGTGCCAGTAGTATACTGGGCAAGACATTAGGCCCAACAGAGACCCAGTACTTC. As protein: CASSILGKTLGPTETQYF. The chain couples TRBV19 to TRBJ2-5; unclear D gene. This CDR3 comprises 18 residues. V was trimmed by 2 bases and J by 4 bases, leaving 23 bases between them. Germline assignment: CDR1 LNHDA and CDR2 SQIVND (reference sequence). Based on the CDR3 plus reference TRBV19 and TRBJ2-5, the full variable domain is DGGITQSPKYLFRKEGQNVTLSCEQNLNHDAMYWYRQDPGQGLRLIYYSQIVNDFQKGDIAEGYSVSREKKESFPLTVTSAQKNPTAFYLCASSILGKTLGPTETQYFGPGTRLLVL.

This chain connects TRBV3-1 (or the pseudogene TRBV3-2) to TRBJ1-5; D not certain. V was cut by 5 bases and J by 4 bases, with 12 bases left in between. The CDR3 has 14 amino acids. From germline, CDR1 is LGHDT and CDR2 YNNKEL (reference sequence). This CDR3 reads CASSFAGINQPQHF. The CDR3 DNA is TGTGCCAGCAGCTTTGCCGGGATTAATCAGCCCCAGCATTTT.

J is TRBJ2-1 and V is TRBV3-1 (or the pseudogene TRBV3-2); tentative D call: TRBD1 (6 bases). This CDR3 spans 16 amino acids. The V gene's germline CDR1 is LGHDT and CDR2 YNNKEL (reference sequence). V dropped 1 base and J dropped 9 bases, with 19 bases sitting between them. The CDR3 reads CASSQGVLIGGSEQFF. The CDR3 nucleotides are TGTGCCAGCAGCCAAGGTGTTTTGATTGGGGGCAGTGAGCAGTTCTTC.

The V call is TRBV11-2, the J call TRBJ1-5; no reliable D call. This CDR3 spans 14 amino acids. Germline-derived CDR1 and CDR2 are SGHAT and FQNNGV. V was clipped by 0 bases and J by 7 bases, with 10 bases between them. CDR3 in amino acids: CASSLDRYRQPQHF. The CDR3 DNA follows: TGTGCCAGCAGCTTAGATCGGTACAGACAGCCCCAGCATTTT.

The rearrangement links TRBV27 to TRBJ2-1; D ambiguous. Germline assignment: CDR1 MNHEY and CDR2 SMNVEV (reference sequence). CDR3 length equals 15 residues. Trimming shortened V by 2 bases and J by 6 bases, and 14 bases separated the two germline ends. Here the CDR3 reads CASSLGLAESNEQFF. DNA for the CDR3: TGTGCCAGCAGTTTAGGGTTAGCCGAGTCCAATGAGCAGTTCTTC.

The rearrangement links TRBV19 to TRBJ2-7; TRBD2 aligns across 8 bases. Losses at the gene ends were 3 bases for V and 6 bases for J; bases not matched to a gene: 7. CDR3 length equals 14 residues. Germline V gene data show CDR1 as LNHDA and CDR2 as SQIVND (reference sequence). The CDR3 DNA reads TGTGCCAGTAGTATGAGCGGGGGAGCTGGCGAGCAGTACTTC. Translating it yields CASSMSGGAGEQYF.

This rearrangement joins TRBV28 to TRBJ2-3; D might be TRBD2 (6 bases). CDR3 size: 17 residues. Germline V gene sequence: CDR1 MDHEN, CDR2 SYDVKM. V was pared by 3 bases and J by 1 base, with 17 bases between. Here the CDR3 reads CASSFTIAEPRTDTQYF. The CDR3, as DNA: TGTGCCAGCAGTTTTACAATAGCGGAACCTCGCACAGATACGCAGTATTTT.

The genes are TRBV9 and TRBJ2-2; TRBD1 matches at 11 bases. Germline V gene sequence: CDR1 SGDLS, CDR2 YYNGEE. Unmatched junction bases numbered 7, after V lost 2 bases and J lost 7 bases. The CDR3 contains 16 residues. As DNA, the CDR3 is TGTGCCAGCAGCGTCCTTGGACAGGGGGCGGGCGGGGAGCTGTTTTTT. Its protein product is CASSVLGQGAGGELFF.